This T cell receptor beta chain was recovered during a study of blood T cell repertoires in COVID-19 (dated by TCRdb to the early 2020s). For the wider study: Samples from collaborators originated in the United States, Italy and Spain and spanned both the acute and convalescent phases of COVID-19. The prospective study material was composed of cDNA or gDNA derived from T cells, B-cell-depleted T cells, or PBMCs. The dataset comprised deeply sampled blood TCRbeta repertoires from subjects exposed to, actively infected with, or recovered from COVID-19. The repertoires were made available in a free public database intended to serve as a resource for research on the immune response to SARS-CoV-2. Samples were obtained from the ongoing ImmuneRACE study (first 160 participants) and from about 1,300 subjects provided by 6 global collaborators. Sample metadata almost always included a de-identified subject ID, COVID-19 status, age in years and sex. Where available, HLA class I and class II types were obtained from metadata supplied by the sample provider rather than from assay-based typing. Findings and caveats that apply to the study as a whole: How much clinical and demographic metadata was included differed by source and by participant, and the metadata was provided uncurated.

V was cut back by 0 bases and J by 3 bases, leaving a gap of 15 bases between them. Counted from cysteine to phenylalanine, this CDR3 has 16 amino acids. The kept DNA is CDR3 alone, 48 bases in frame from the first base. According to the germline V gene, CDR1 reads SGDLS and CDR2 reads YYNGEE. TCRbeta CDR3 regions were amplified from genomic DNA using the immunoSEQ Assay, a bias-controlled multiplex PCR. The source study handled its data this way. The number of nucleated cells in each sample was estimated from the amplification of reference gene primers within the assay. Sequence reads were collapsed and filtered to measure the absolute abundance of every unique TCRbeta CDR3 rearrangement. For each sample, productive Simpson clonality was calculated as the square root of Simpson's diversity index over productive rearrangements. This immuneACCESS table, as held by TCRdb, lists in-frame sequences with V and J called but not all clones. Of the missing ones, under half trace to an unresolved V gene in checked studies; the others have no known cause. The V and J calls and clone size are taken from that table; D and trimming were inferred from the DNA. This sample has roughly 250,000 clones in its table, and about 90% of those were observed once. Clones ranked in the top ten supply about 3.3% of the sample.

Participants in the prospective study were enrolled through a virtual design, were aged about 18 to 89 years, and lived in 24 United States geographic areas. Cohort assignment in the prospective study relied on participant-reported clinical history from a screening survey and a study questionnaire. In the prospective study, whole blood, serum and a nasopharyngeal or oropharyngeal swab were collected from each participant by mobile phlebotomists. Over a roughly two-month period, participants in the prospective study had the option of providing additional blood draws and questionnaires. Before DNA extraction, blood samples from the prospective study were shipped at room temperature or frozen. As for this clone: No antigen is known for it. No much larger clone exists at a distance of one base, and base qualities are not known.

The source of this sequence is a woman aged 40 to 50 with acute COVID-19. The rearrangement joined TRBV9 to TRBJ1-1, with TRBD1 perhaps the D gene, on 5 matching bases. Sample: PBMCs or T cells enriched from blood (not recorded which). The nucleotide sequence reads TGTGCCAGCAGCGTAGGTTGGGGCCCTGTTGACACTGAAGCTTTCTTT. This sequence encodes CASSVGWGPVDTEAFF.